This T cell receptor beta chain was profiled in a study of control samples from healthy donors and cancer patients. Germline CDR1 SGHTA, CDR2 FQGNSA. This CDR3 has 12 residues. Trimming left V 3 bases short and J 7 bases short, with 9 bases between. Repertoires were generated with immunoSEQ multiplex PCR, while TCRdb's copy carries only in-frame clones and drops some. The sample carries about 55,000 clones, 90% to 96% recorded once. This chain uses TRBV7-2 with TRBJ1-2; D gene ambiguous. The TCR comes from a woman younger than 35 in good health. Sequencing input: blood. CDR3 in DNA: TGTGCCAGCAGCTTCGGAGGTTTTGGCTACACCTTC. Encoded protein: CASSFGGFGYTF.